This TCR beta chain was observed in a study of control samples from healthy donors and cancer patients. The V gene's germline CDR1 is ENHRY and CDR2 SYGVKD. This CDR3 has 13 amino acids. The V gene lost 4 bases and the J gene lost 5 bases, with 11 bases spanning the gap. Produced via immunoSEQ multiplex PCR; TCRdb's table is partial and in-frame only. The table has around 100,000 clones, roughly nine tenths seen once. This chain joins TRBV10-3 and TRBJ1-1, with D uncertain. The receptor was derived from a woman aged 45-65 years in good health. Sequenced input: blood. CDR3 sequence: CAISARTGTEAFF. The CDR3 nucleotides read TGTGCCATCAGTGCCAGGACGGGGACTGAAGCTTTCTTT.